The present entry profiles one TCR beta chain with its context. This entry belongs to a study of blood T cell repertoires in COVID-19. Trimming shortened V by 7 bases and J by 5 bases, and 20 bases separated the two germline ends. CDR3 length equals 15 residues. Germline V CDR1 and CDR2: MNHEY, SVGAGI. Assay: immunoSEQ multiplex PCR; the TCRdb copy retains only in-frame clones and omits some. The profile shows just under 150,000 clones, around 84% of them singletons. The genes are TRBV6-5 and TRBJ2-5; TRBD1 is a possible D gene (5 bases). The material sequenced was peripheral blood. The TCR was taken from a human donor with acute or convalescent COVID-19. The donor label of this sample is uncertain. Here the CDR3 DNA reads TGTGCCAGCACCCCAACAGGACGCTCCCGGGAGACCCAGTACTTC. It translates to CASTPTGRSRETQYF.